This TCR beta chain is drawn from a study of cytomegalovirus exposure and HLA in healthy donors. Both 60 Vbeta primers and 13 Jbeta primers went into the PCR. This table comes from immunoSEQ multiplex PCR, and its TCRdb copy is limited to in-frame clones, with some not included. The table records roughly 84,000 clones, around three fifths of them present only once. This CDR3 is built from 15 residues. Per the germline V gene, CDR1 is SGHTA and CDR2 is FQGNSA. V lost 1 base to trimming and J lost 0 bases, with 9 bases between them. Regarding the study as a whole: Presence/absence analyses assumed roughly uniform sequencing depth across donors.

In the case of this clone: Its target is not known.

The sequenced sample was PBMCs. The rearrangement links TRBV7-2 to TRBJ1-2; D unclear. The TCR sequence derives from a woman aged 40 to 50 in good health and CMV-seropositive. The CDR3 DNA follows: TGTGCCAGCAGCTTAGGCCTGAGGTCTAACTATGGCTACACCTTC. Amino acid sequence: CASSLGLRSNYGYTF.